These 30 T cell receptor beta chains originate from one sample sequenced in a study of blood T cell repertoires in COVID-19. The data were produced by immunoSEQ multiplex PCR, yet TCRdb's version contains in-frame clones alone and is incomplete. Among about 230,000 clones, around 84% were seen once, and the ten largest hold around 10%. Sequenced: peripheral blood. The receptors shown here come from a man between 45 and 60 years old with COVID-19, enrolled during active disease.

The rearrangement joins TRBV3-1 (or the pseudogene TRBV3-2) to TRBJ1-5, with D unclear. Germline-derived CDR1 and CDR2 are LGHDT and YNNKEL (reference sequence). V was clipped by 1 base and J by 5 bases, with 12 bases between them. This CDR3 is 15 amino acids long. The CDR3 loop is CASSQGAPGDQPQHF. CDR3 in DNA: TGTGCCAGCAGCCAAGGGGCGCCCGGGGATCAGCCCCAGCATTTT.

This clone was detected only a few times. V is TRBV18 and J is TRBJ1-1; TRBD1 matches at 10 bases. This CDR3 spans 14 amino acids. The germline gives CDR1 KGHSH, CDR2 LQKENI. The V gene end was trimmed by 3 bases and the J gene end by 5 bases; junction bases not matched to a gene: 3. The chain's CDR3 is CASSPPGQGTEAFF. The CDR3 DNA reads as TGTGCCAGCTCACCTCCGGGACAGGGGACTGAAGCTTTCTTT.

This clone occurred once. V gene TRBV5-6 combines with J gene TRBJ2-7; 7 nucleotides agree with TRBD1. The junction had 12 bases not matched to a gene; V was cut back by 6 bases and J by 6 bases. This CDR3 contains 14 residues. Germline CDR1 SGHDT, CDR2 YYEEEE. The CDR3 sequence is CASTTRQGTGEQYF. Written as DNA, the CDR3 is TGTGCCAGCACGACTCGACAGGGTACTGGCGAGCAGTACTTC.

This sequence joins TRBV11-2 and TRBJ2-7; 10 bases agree with TRBD2. Germline V gene lookup returns CDR1 SGHAT and CDR2 FQNNGV. The CDR3 length is 14 residues. After removal of 8 bases from V and 7 bases from J, the junction contained 11 bases not matched to a gene. This CDR3 is CASSEAGGPQEQYF. CDR3 coding DNA: TGTGCCAGCTCTGAAGCGGGAGGGCCGCAAGAGCAGTACTTC.

V and J are TRBV7-9 and TRBJ2-3; 7 nucleotides match TRBD1. This CDR3 has 15 residues. Germline lookup yields CDR1 SEHNR and CDR2 FQNEAQ (reference sequence). The J segment lost 1 base and the V segment lost 5 bases, leaving 6 bases of the junction unmatched. CDR3 DNA sequence: TGTGCCAGCAGCATCCCCGGGACAGGCACAGATACGCAGTATTTT. This codes for CASSIPGTGTDTQYF.

The J gene is TRBJ2-1, the V gene TRBV4-2, with 14 bases identical to TRBD2. Germline lookup yields CDR1 LGHNA and CDR2 YNFKEQ. The CDR3 spans 21 residues. The ends lost 4 bases at V and 6 bases at J; junction bases unmatched: 20. The CDR3 DNA is TGTGCCAGCAGCCGACCCGGGATGGGACTAGCGGGAGTTGGGTCGGGCAATGAGCAGTTCTTC. Its protein is CASSRPGMGLAGVGSGNEQFF.

The gene calls are TRBV9 and TRBJ1-1; TRBD1 agrees at 9 bases. The V gene end was trimmed by 0 bases and the J gene end by 2 bases; junction bases not matched to a gene: 2. Germline-derived CDR1 and CDR2 are SGDLS and YYNGEE. There are 15 residues in the CDR3. CDR3 DNA: TGTGCCAGCAGCGTAGGGGACAGGGAAAACACTGAAGCTTTCTTT. Protein product: CASSVGDRENTEAFF.

The chain has TRBV9 and TRBJ2-7; TRBD1 matches 10 bases. Trimming at V came to 0 bases and at J to 6 bases, leaving 12 bases not matched to a gene. This CDR3 has 17 amino acids. CDR1 is SGDLS, CDR2 YYNGEE, per germline. The CDR3 nucleotides read TGTGCCAGCAGCGTAGCGGATACCGGGACAGGGGTGGGCGAGCAGTACTTC. It encodes CASSVADTGTGVGEQYF.

A single count supports this clone. J is TRBJ2-7 and V is TRBV5-1, with 7 bases matching TRBD1. Trimming at V came to 0 bases and at J to 3 bases, leaving 6 bases not matched to a gene. This CDR3 is built from 15 residues. Germline CDR1 is SGHRS and CDR2 is YFSETQ. CDR3 sequence: CASSLGLGQNYEQYF. In DNA form, the CDR3 reads TGCGCCAGCAGCTTGGGCCTGGGACAGAACTACGAGCAGTACTTC.

The chain carries TRBV5-4 and TRBJ1-6, with 7 bases matching TRBD1. Per the germline V gene, CDR1 is SGHNT and CDR2 is YYREEE (reference sequence). V gave up 3 bases and J gave up 5 bases; unmatched junction bases: 5. The CDR3 length is 15 residues. CDR3 region: CASSSSGGNNSPLHF. In DNA, the CDR3 is TGTGCCAGCAGCTCATCAGGGGGGAATAATTCACCCCTCCACTTT.

This chain joins TRBV30 and TRBJ1-2, with unresolved D. The CDR3 sequence is 11 residues long. V was cut by 3 bases and J by 1 base, with 3 bases left in between. Germline-derived CDR1 and CDR2 are GTSNPN and SVGIG (reference sequence). CDR3 in amino acids: CAWSNNYGYTF. The CDR3, as DNA: TGTGCCTGGAGCAATAACTATGGCTACACCTTC.

The chain joins TRBV6-2 or TRBV6-3 to TRBJ2-7; 9 positions agree with TRBD1. Germline values: CDR1 MNHEY, CDR2 SVGEGT. V gave up 2 bases and J gave up 4 bases; unmatched junction bases: 9. The CDR3 extends over 16 amino acids. In nucleotides, the CDR3 is TGTGCCAGCAGTTACCCGGGACAGGGATCAAAGTACGAGCAGTACTTC. It is translated as CASSYPGQGSKYEQYF.

The rearrangement joins TRBV10-3 to TRBJ2-7; 7 nucleotides match TRBD1. Germline-derived CDR1 and CDR2 are ENHRY and SYGVKD. The CDR3 totals 14 residues. V was clipped by 3 bases and J by 0 bases; unmatched bases: 2. The CDR3 protein is CAISDDRVSYEQYF. The CDR3, as DNA: TGTGCCATCAGTGACGACAGGGTCTCCTACGAGCAGTACTTC.

This chain connects TRBV9 to TRBJ1-1, with D possibly matching TRBD1 (6 bases). CDR3 length: 15 amino acids. Per the germline V gene, CDR1 is SGDLS and CDR2 is YYNGEE. Trimming pared 4 bases from V and 1 base from J, leaving 14 bases between. CDR3 amino acids: CASSTTGTPNTEAFF. Written as DNA, the CDR3 is TGTGCCAGCAGCACAACCGGGACACCGAACACTGAAGCTTTCTTT. Full variable domain (remainder filled in from reference TRBV9 and TRBJ1-1): DSGVTQTPKHLITATGQRVTLRCSPRSGDLSVYWYQQSLDQGLQFLIQYYNGEERAKGNILERFSAQQFPDLHSELNLSSLELGDSALYFCASSTTGTPNTEAFFGQGTRLTVV.

This chain uses TRBV5-1 with TRBJ2-3, with D hard to call. V gave up 4 bases and J gave up 5 bases, with 14 bases separating them. The CDR3 runs 14 residues. In germline, CDR1 is SGHRS, CDR2 YFSETQ. This CDR3 is CASSPLWAQDTQYF. The CDR3 DNA is TGCGCCAGCAGCCCCCTATGGGCCCAAGATACGCAGTATTTT.

The V gene is TRBV19, the J gene TRBJ1-6; D not certain. This CDR3 has 16 residues. The germline gives CDR1 LNHDA, CDR2 SQIVND (reference sequence). The V end lost 5 bases, the J end lost 0 bases, and 11 bases lay between the germline ends. This CDR3 reads CASSPRRSSYNSPLHF. The CDR3 bases are TGTGCCAGTAGTCCCCGGAGAAGCTCCTATAATTCACCCCTCCACTTT.

The chain recombines TRBV27 with TRBJ2-2; no reliable D call. Germline V lookup: CDR1 MNHEY, CDR2 SMNVEV (reference sequence). Trimming removed 3 bases from V and 2 bases from J, with 10 bases in between. CDR3 length equals 15 residues. CDR3 in amino acids: CASSFSWSNTGELFF. DNA of the CDR3: TGTGCCAGCAGTTTTAGTTGGAGTAACACCGGGGAGCTGTTTTTT.

The chain carries TRBV5-1 and TRBJ2-1; TRBD1 aligns across 7 bases. Germline V CDR1 and CDR2: SGHRS, YFSETQ. With V trimmed by 0 bases and J by 10 bases, 1 base remained unmatched. The CDR3 is 12 amino acids. The DNA for the CDR3 is TGCGCCAGCAGCTTGGAGGGACAGGAGCAGTTCTTC. This codes for CASSLEGQEQFF. The full variable domain, in which reference TRBV5-1 and TRBJ2-1 provide the parts outside the CDR3, is KAGVTQTPRYLIKTRGQQVTLSCSPISGHRSVSWYQQTPGQGLQFLFEYFSETQRNKGNFPGRFSGRQFSNSRSEMNVSTLELGDSALYLCASSLEGQEQFFGPGTRLTVL.

CDR3 sequence: CASRPTGQGEHSPLHF. As DNA, the CDR3 is TGTGCCAGTAGGCCAACGGGACAGGGGGAACATTCACCCCTCCACTTT. The rearrangement links TRBV19 to TRBJ1-6; TRBD1 agrees at 11 bases. This CDR3 is 16 amino acids long. Per germline, CDR1 LNHDA and CDR2 SQIVND (reference sequence). J lost 8 bases, V lost 6 bases, and 9 bases had no gene match.

The V call is TRBV27, the J call TRBJ1-1, with TRBD1 identical over 7 bases. The germline CDR1 and CDR2 sequences are MNHEY and SMNVEV (reference sequence). CDR3 size: 16 residues. V shed 5 bases and J 0 bases; nucleotides not matched to a gene: 9. CDR3 region: CASSADRRWVNTEAFF. The CDR3, as DNA: TGTGCCAGCAGTGCGGACAGGAGATGGGTGAACACTGAAGCTTTCTTT.

The chain is built from TRBV19 and TRBJ1-6; D is unclear. V lost 3 bases and J 3 bases, leaving 9 bases between the germline ends. The germline V gene encodes CDR1 LNHDA and CDR2 SQIVND (reference sequence). The CDR3 extends over 15 amino acids. CDR3 coding DNA: TGTGCCAGTAGTATTGGGAGCCTCTATAATTCACCCCTCCACTTT. Amino acid sequence: CASSIGSLYNSPLHF.

The chain has TRBV21-1 and TRBJ1-6. TRBV21-1 is flagged as a pseudogene. The CDR3 has 17 residues. The CDR3 region is CASSKLHYTVYNSPLHF. CDR3 nucleotides: TGTGCCAGCAGCAAACTCCACTACACCGTCTATAATTCACCCCTCCACTTT.

This clone appeared a single time. This sequence joins TRBV28 and TRBJ1-5; no clear D. Germline V gene data show CDR1 as MDHEN and CDR2 as SYDVKM. Trimming took 6 bases from V and 9 from J, leaving 21 bases between them. The CDR3 contains 15 residues. The CDR3 nucleotides are TGTGCCAGCAGCCGAAACACTGACCCTCAGCGGCCCCAGCATTTT. Amino acids: CASSRNTDPQRPQHF.

In its sample, this clone was seen a few times. This chain connects TRBV5-4 to TRBJ2-7; TRBD1 agrees at 7 bases. After removal of 3 bases from V and 2 bases from J, the junction contained 2 bases not matched to a gene. Germline CDR1 reads SGHNT; CDR2 reads YYREEE (reference sequence). The CDR3 is made up of 13 amino acids. The CDR3 loop reads CASSSTGTYEQYF. DNA for the CDR3: TGTGCCAGCAGCTCGACAGGGACCTACGAGCAGTACTTC.

V is TRBV11-2 and J is TRBJ1-1, with 11 bases that match TRBD1. The CDR3 spans 14 residues. Trimming removed 5 bases from V and 5 bases from J; junction bases left unmatched: 4. Germline values: CDR1 SGHAT, CDR2 FQNNGV. CDR3 in DNA: TGTGCCAGCAGCCCGGACAGGGGGCAAACTGAAGCTTTCTTT. It specifies CASSPDRGQTEAFF.

The genes are TRBV19 and TRBJ1-1; 7 positions match TRBD1. Germline V lookup: CDR1 LNHDA, CDR2 SQIVND (reference sequence). The V segment lost 7 bases and the J segment 4 bases; nucleotides outside the gene matches: 9. The length of the CDR3 is 14 residues. Here the CDR3 DNA reads TGTGCCAGTATCCCAGACAGGGTAGCCACTGAAGCTTTCTTT. Amino acids: CASIPDRVATEAFF. Supplemented by reference TRBV19 and TRBJ1-1, the full variable domain reads DGGITQSPKYLFRKEGQNVTLSCEQNLNHDAMYWYRQDPGQGLRLIYYSQIVNDFQKGDIAEGYSVSREKKESFPLTVTSAQKNPTAFYLCASIPDRVATEAFFGQGTRLTVV.

V is TRBV4-1 and J is TRBJ2-7; 7 nucleotides agree with TRBD2. Trimming at V came to 0 bases and at J to 7 bases, leaving 6 bases not matched to a gene. CDR1 is MGHRA and CDR2 is YSYEKL in the germline V gene. This CDR3 spans 14 amino acids. The CDR3 nucleotides read TGCGCCAGCAGCCAAGAGGGCGGGGGAAGGGAGCAGTACTTC. Amino acids: CASSQEGGGREQYF.

The gene calls are TRBV2 and TRBJ2-2, with D possibly TRBD2 on 6 matching bases. V dropped 5 bases and J dropped 0 bases, with 10 bases sitting between them. This CDR3 spans 15 amino acids. Germline V CDR1 and CDR2: SNHLY, FYNNEI. The CDR3: CASSLSGANTGELFF. CDR3 in DNA: TGTGCCAGCAGTCTTAGCGGAGCGAACACCGGGGAGCTGTTTTTT.

The V and J genes are TRBV28 and TRBJ1-5; maybe TRBD1 (6 bases). This CDR3 contains 15 residues. Germline V lookup: CDR1 MDHEN, CDR2 SYDVKM. Deletions cut 6 bases from V and 9 bases from J, with 21 bases between. CDR3 DNA: TGTGCCAGCAGGCCCAGTCGGCAGCGGGGGCGGCCCCAGCATTTT. Translating it yields CASRPSRQRGRPQHF.

With respect to this clone: The germline gene is not matched at one end of the junction; a read error may be the cause. J is TRBJ2-5 and V is TRBV9, with D tentatively TRBD2 (6 bases). The CDR3 loop spans 16 amino acids. The V gene's germline CDR1 is SGDLS and CDR2 YYNGEE. CDR3 protein: CASSVVAASNQEAQYF. CDR3 DNA sequence: TGTGCCAGCAGCGTAGTAGCGGCTAGCAACCAAGAGGCCCAGTACTTC.